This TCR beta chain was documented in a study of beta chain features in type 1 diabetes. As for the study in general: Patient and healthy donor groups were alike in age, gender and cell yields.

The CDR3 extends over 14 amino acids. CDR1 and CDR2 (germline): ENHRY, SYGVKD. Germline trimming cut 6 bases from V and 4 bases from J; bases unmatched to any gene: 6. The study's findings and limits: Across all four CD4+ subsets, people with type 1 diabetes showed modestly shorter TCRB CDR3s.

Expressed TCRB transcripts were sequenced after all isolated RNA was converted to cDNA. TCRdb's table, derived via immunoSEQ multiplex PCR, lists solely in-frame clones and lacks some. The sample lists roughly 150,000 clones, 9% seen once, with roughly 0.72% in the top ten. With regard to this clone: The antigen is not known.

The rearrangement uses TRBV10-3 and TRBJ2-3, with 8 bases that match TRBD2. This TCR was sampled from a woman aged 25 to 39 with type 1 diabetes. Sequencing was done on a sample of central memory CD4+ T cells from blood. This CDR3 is CAIRTSDAADTQYF. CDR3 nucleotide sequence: TGTGCCATCAGGACTAGCGACGCAGCAGATACGCAGTATTTT.